This TCR beta chain was found in a study of CD8 T cells in Susac syndrome. The RNA input was roughly 0.5 to 1 ug, and it was reverse transcribed with random hexamers. One entry per CDR3 protein, called by TCRdb with MiXCR from the immunoSEQ multiplex PCR reads. The repertoire holds about 120,000 distinct CDR3 sequences, with 85% to 95% as singletons. V lost 5 bases, J lost 3 bases, and 16 bases lay in between. There are 16 residues in the CDR3. V is TRBV12-3 or TRBV12-4 and J is TRBJ2-2; D is possibly TRBD1 (5 bases). Sequenced sample: CD4+ T cells from PBMCs. The receptor comes from a human donor with multiple sclerosis. The CDR3 DNA reads TGTGCCAGCAGTGCCCCCCAGGGCTTTTACACCGGGGAGCTGTTTTTT. Translation gives CASSAPQGFYTGELFF.